This T cell receptor (beta chain) originates from a study of cytomegalovirus exposure and HLA in healthy donors. The wider study: In terms of ancestry, the Caucasian-associated cluster contained about four fifths of the 350 to 450 genotyped donors. Whole-study findings and limits: Through in vitro validation, a few CMV-associated chains were shown to be specific for CMV antigens. Most subjects' HLA-A and HLA-B alleles were reportedly predicted from TCR beta sequences. Being indistinguishable, some V segments were excluded, TRBV6-2 and TRBV6-3 among them.

The V gene lost 2 bases and the J gene lost 2 bases, with 18 bases spanning the gap. The V gene's germline CDR1 is MNHEY and CDR2 SMNVEV (reference sequence). CDR3 length: 17 residues. This clone has only one observation. The target antigen is unknown. This PCR relied on a set of 60 Vbeta primers and 13 Jbeta primers. Method: immunoSEQ multiplex PCR; TCRdb's copy keeps in-frame clones and lacks some. The data hold about 130,000 clones, with 70% to 75% observed a single time. Sequencing was performed on PBMCs. The origin of this receptor is a woman aged 40 to 50 in good health and CMV-seropositive. This chain connects TRBV27 to TRBJ1-2; D remains unclear. CDR3 nucleotides: TGTGCCAGCAGTTTAACCCCTCCCTCGACTGCAAACTATGGCTACACCTTC. Translated: CASSLTPPSTANYGYTF.